Listed here are 15 T cell receptor beta chains from one sample, sequenced in a study of blood T cell repertoires in COVID-19 (dated by TCRdb to the early 2020s). Library method: the immunoSEQ multiplex PCR assay. The table was pulled from immuneACCESS by TCRdb, which kept in-frame rearrangements only. Such tables lose some clones; where checked, under half of the loss comes from unresolved V genes, and the rest has no known cause. This sample has 390,000 or so clones in its table, and around 83% of those were observed once. The ten top clones hold approximately 5% of the sample. The source material was PBMCs or T cells enriched from blood (not recorded which). Receptor source: a woman between 45 and 60 years old who had recovered from COVID-19.

J is TRBJ1-2 and V is TRBV6-2 or TRBV6-3, with a weak D call TRBD1 (5 bases). Trimming removed 5 bases from V and 0 bases from J, with 19 bases in between. The CDR3 runs 17 residues. Germline CDR1 and CDR2: MNHEY and SVGEGT. CDR3 residues: CASSDRQPGQANYGYTF. CDR3 bases: TGTGCCAGCAGTGATCGACAGCCAGGCCAAGCTAACTATGGCTACACCTTC.

The chain links TRBV3-1 (or the pseudogene TRBV3-2) to TRBJ2-2; no firm D call. The CDR3 spans 16 residues. Trimming removed 0 bases from V and 5 bases from J, with 13 bases in between. Looked up from germline, CDR1 is LGHDT and CDR2 is YNNKEL (reference sequence). The CDR3 DNA sequence: TGTGCCAGCAGCCAAGATAGGCTAGTTTGGACCGGGGAGCTGTTTTTT. Translating it yields CASSQDRLVWTGELFF.

V gene TRBV5-5 combines with J gene TRBJ2-7; 8 nucleotides match TRBD1. Losses at the gene ends were 7 bases for V and 6 bases for J; bases not matched to a gene: 9. Germline assignment: CDR1 SGHKS and CDR2 YYEKEE (reference sequence). The CDR3 has 13 amino acids. CDR3 bases: TGTGCCAGCGCCTGGACAGGGCTCCGCGAGCAGTACTTC. Protein product: CASAWTGLREQYF.

In nucleotides, the CDR3 is TGTGCCAGCAGTTATAAGAGCGGGCCGTACAATGAGCAGTTCTTC. Translating it yields CASSYKSGPYNEQFF. J is TRBJ2-1 and V is TRBV7-9; tentatively, D is TRBD2 (6 bases). V was trimmed by 6 bases and J by 4 bases, leaving 16 bases between them. There are 15 residues in the CDR3. Germline lookup yields CDR1 SEHNR and CDR2 FQNEAQ (reference sequence).

The chain employs TRBV10-2 and TRBJ1-1; D possibly corresponds to TRBD1 (6 bases). The V end lost 6 bases, the J end lost 1 base, and 21 bases lay between the germline ends. CDR1 and CDR2 (germline): WSHSY, SAAADI. The CDR3 contains 17 residues. The CDR3 loop reads CASRVGLGAGGNTEAFF. The CDR3 coding sequence is TGCGCCAGCAGAGTCGGGCTGGGGGCGGGGGGGAACACTGAAGCTTTCTTT.

This chain links TRBV7-2 with TRBJ1-2, with a possible D match to TRBD1 (6 bases). The CDR3 is made up of 13 amino acids. Trimming left V 3 bases short and J 5 bases short, with 10 bases between. Germline CDR1 and CDR2: SGHTA and FQGNSA. The CDR3 sequence: CASSFDRTYGYTF. For the CDR3, the DNA is TGTGCCAGCAGCTTCGACAGGACGTATGGCTACACCTTC.

CDR3 DNA sequence: TGTGCCAGCAGCCGGGGGAGGGACAGGGGCAATCGAAATGGCTACACCTTC. It translates to CASSRGRDRGNRNGYTF. The genes are TRBV5-5 and TRBJ1-2; 10 positions agree with TRBD1. The J segment lost 6 bases and the V segment lost 4 bases, leaving 15 bases of the junction unmatched. The CDR3 runs to 17 residues. Per the germline V gene, CDR1 is SGHKS and CDR2 is YYEKEE (reference sequence).

The chain carries TRBV27 and TRBJ1-1; TRBD1 agrees at 7 bases. Germline lookup yields CDR1 MNHEY and CDR2 SMNVEV (reference sequence). The CDR3 spans 13 residues. The trim removed 6 bases at V and 4 bases at J, leaving 5 bases unmatched. The CDR3 sequence: CASRWGQRTEAFF. The DNA for the CDR3 is TGTGCCAGCAGATGGGGACAGCGCACTGAAGCTTTCTTT.

V gene TRBV29-1 combines with J gene TRBJ2-2; TRBD1 matches 10 bases. Germline V gene sequence: CDR1 SQVTM, CDR2 ANQGSEA. Trimming at V came to 3 bases and at J to 4 bases, leaving 20 bases not matched to a gene. This CDR3 has 20 amino acids. The DNA of the CDR3 is TGCAGCGTTGACCCCTCCGGGGTCTACCGGGACAGGGGTTTCACCGGGGAGCTGTTTTTT. Amino acids: CSVDPSGVYRDRGFTGELFF.

As concerns this clone: The sample holds other DNA sequences that translate to the same CDR3. The chain carries TRBV7-2 and TRBJ1-2, with 9 nucleotides matching TRBD1. Germline V gives CDR1 SGHTA, CDR2 FQGNSA. This CDR3 contains 14 residues. V dropped 3 bases and J dropped 1; count of bases not matched to a gene: 0. CDR3 nucleotide sequence: TGTGCCAGCAGCTTGGGACAGGGTAACTATGGCTACACCTTC. This sequence encodes CASSLGQGNYGYTF.

The J gene is TRBJ2-2, the V gene TRBV30, with D possibly matching TRBD2 (7 bases). This CDR3 is built from 15 residues. Germline lookup yields CDR1 GTSNPN and CDR2 SVGIG (reference sequence). Trimming pared 5 bases from V and 6 bases from J, leaving 19 bases between. In DNA form, the CDR3 reads TGTGCCTGGTCTTCGGGGGGCTCGTTTTCCGGGGAGCTGTTTTTT. Translation gives CAWSSGGSFSGELFF.

The CDR3: CASSQQGIFTF. The CDR3 DNA reads as TGTGCCAGCAGCCAGCAGGGAATTTTCACCTTC. The chain uses TRBV3-1 (or the pseudogene TRBV3-2) and TRBJ1-2; possibly TRBD1 for D (5 bases). With 3 bases removed from V and 13 bases from J, the gap between germline ends came to 12 bases. CDR3 length: 11 residues. Germline CDR1 reads LGHDT; CDR2 reads YNNKEL (reference sequence).

In the case of this clone: The junction shows a germline mismatch at one end, possibly a read error. The V and J genes are TRBV12-3 or TRBV12-4 and TRBJ2-1; 8 nucleotides agree with TRBD1. The CDR3 has 12 residues. The CDR3 region is CASSLNRDRPLF. CDR3 in DNA: TGTGCCAGCAGCCTTAACCGGGACAGGCCGCTCTTC.

The chain employs TRBV6-2 or TRBV6-3 and TRBJ2-1; 8 positions agree with TRBD2. This CDR3 is built from 15 residues. Germline trimming cut 2 bases from V and 9 bases from J; bases unmatched to any gene: 9. Germline V gene lookup returns CDR1 MNHEY and CDR2 SVGEGT. DNA for the CDR3: TGTGCCAGCAGTTACGCGGCGGGAGGAGTGGGTGAGCAGTTCTTC. The encoded protein is CASSYAAGGVGEQFF.

This clone was picked up a small number of times. This rearrangement joins TRBV19 to TRBJ2-3; the D gene is possibly TRBD2 (5 bases). The germline V and J ends were trimmed by 5 bases and 10 bases, with 13 bases remaining between them. CDR3 length equals 12 residues. Looked up from germline, CDR1 is LNHDA and CDR2 is SQIVND (reference sequence). The CDR3 here is CASSPQRDAQYF. For the CDR3, the DNA is TGTGCCAGTAGTCCTCAGAGGGATGCGCAGTATTTT.